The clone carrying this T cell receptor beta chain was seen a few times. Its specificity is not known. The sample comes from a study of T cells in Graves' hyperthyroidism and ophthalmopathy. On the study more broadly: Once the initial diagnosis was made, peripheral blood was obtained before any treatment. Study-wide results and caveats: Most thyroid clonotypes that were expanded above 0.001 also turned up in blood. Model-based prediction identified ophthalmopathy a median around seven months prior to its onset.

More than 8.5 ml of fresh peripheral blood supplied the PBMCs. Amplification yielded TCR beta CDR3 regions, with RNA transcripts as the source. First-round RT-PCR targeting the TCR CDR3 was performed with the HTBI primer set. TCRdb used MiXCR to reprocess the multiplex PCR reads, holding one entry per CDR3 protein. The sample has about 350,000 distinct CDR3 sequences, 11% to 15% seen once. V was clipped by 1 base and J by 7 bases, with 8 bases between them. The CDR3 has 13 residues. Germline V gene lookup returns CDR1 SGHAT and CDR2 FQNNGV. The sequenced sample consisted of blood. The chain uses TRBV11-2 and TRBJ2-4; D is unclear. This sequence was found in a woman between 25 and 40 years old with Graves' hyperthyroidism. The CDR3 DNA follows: TGTGCCAGCAGCTTAGGTCCAGACAACATTCAGTACTTC. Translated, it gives CASSLGPDNIQYF.